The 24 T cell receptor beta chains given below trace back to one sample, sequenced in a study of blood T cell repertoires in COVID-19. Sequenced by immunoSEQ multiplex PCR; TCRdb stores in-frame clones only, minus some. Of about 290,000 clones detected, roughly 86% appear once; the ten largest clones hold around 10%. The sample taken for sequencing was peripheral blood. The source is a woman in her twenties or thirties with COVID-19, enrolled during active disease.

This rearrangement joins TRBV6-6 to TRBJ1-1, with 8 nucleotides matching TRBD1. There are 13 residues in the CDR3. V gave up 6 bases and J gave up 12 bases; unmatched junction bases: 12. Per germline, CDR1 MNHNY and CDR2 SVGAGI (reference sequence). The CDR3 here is CASSTGQGRESFF. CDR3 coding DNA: TGTGCCAGCAGCACTGGACAGGGAAGGGAGTCTTTCTTT.

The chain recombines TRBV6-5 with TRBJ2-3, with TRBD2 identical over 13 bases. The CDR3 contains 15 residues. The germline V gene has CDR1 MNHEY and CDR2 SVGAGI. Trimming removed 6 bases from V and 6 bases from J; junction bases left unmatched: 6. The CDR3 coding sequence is TGTGCCAGCAGGGGGACTAGCGGGGTAGGGGATACGCAGTATTTT. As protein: CASRGTSGVGDTQYF.

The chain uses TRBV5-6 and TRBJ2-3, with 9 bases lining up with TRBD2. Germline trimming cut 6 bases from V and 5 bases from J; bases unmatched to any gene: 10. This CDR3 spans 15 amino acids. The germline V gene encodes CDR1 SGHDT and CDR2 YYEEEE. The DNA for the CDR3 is TGTGCCAGCACCATCGGGCGGGGGGGCAGAGATACGCAGTATTTT. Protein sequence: CASTIGRGGRDTQYF.

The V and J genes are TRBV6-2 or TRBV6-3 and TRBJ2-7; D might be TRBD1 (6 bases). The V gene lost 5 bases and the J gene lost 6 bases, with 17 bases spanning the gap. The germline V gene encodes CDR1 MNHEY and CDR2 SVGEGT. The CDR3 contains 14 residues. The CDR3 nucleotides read TGTGCCAGCAGTCCCCACGTGGGGGCGGCCGAGCAGTACTTC. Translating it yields CASSPHVGAAEQYF.

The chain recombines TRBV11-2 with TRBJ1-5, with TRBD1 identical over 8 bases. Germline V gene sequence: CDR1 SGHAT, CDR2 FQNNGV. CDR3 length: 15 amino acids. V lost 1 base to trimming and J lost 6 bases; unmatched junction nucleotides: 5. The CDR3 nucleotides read TGTGCCAGCAGCTTAGGCGGACAGGGAGGTCAGCCCCAGCATTTT. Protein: CASSLGGQGGQPQHF.

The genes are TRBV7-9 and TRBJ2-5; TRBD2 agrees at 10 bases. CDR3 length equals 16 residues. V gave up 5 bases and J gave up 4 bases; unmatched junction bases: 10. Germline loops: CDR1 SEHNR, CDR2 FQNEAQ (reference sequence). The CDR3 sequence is CASSRGQAGGPETQYF. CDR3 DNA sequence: TGTGCCAGCAGCCGCGGACAAGCGGGGGGGCCAGAGACCCAGTACTTC.

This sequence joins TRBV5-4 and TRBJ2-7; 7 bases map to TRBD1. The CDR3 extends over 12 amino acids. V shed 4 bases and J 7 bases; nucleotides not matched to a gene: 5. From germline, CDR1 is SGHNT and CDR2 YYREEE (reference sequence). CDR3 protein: CASSPQGVEQYF. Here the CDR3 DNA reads TGTGCCAGCAGCCCGCAGGGGGTTGAGCAGTACTTC. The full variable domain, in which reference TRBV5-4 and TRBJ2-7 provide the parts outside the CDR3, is ETGVTQSPTHLIKTRGQQVTLRCSSQSGHNTVSWYQQALGQGPQFIFQYYREEENGRGNFPPRFSGLQFPNYSSELNVNALELDDSALYLCASSPQGVEQYFGPGTRLTVT.

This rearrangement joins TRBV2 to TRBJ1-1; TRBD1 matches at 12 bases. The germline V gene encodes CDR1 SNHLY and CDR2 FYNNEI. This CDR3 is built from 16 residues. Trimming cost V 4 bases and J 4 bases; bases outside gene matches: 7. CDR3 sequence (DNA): TGTGCCAGCAGTGCCGGGACAGGGGGCCTTGGCACTGAAGCTTTCTTT. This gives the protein CASSAGTGGLGTEAFF.

The CDR3 DNA follows: TGTGCCAGCAGCCCTCGGACAGGGGATGGCTACACCTTC. Protein sequence: CASSPRTGDGYTF. The chain has TRBV14 and TRBJ1-2; TRBD1 agrees at 9 bases. V was pared by 4 bases and J by 6 bases, with 3 bases of the junction left unmatched. Germline V gene lookup returns CDR1 SGHDN and CDR2 FVKESK. This CDR3 comprises 13 residues.

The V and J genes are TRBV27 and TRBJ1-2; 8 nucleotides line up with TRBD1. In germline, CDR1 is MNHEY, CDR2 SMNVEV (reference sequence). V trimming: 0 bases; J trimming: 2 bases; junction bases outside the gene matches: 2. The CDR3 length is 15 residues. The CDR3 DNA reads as TGTGCCAGCAGTTTATCACAGGGGGGGAACTATGGCTACACCTTC. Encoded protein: CASSLSQGGNYGYTF.

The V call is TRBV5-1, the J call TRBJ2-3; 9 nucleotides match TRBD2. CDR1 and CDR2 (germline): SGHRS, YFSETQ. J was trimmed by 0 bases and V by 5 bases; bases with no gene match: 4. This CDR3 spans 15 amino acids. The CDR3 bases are TGCGCCAGCAGTAGGAGCGGGGGGAGCACAGATACGCAGTATTTT. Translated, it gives CASSRSGGSTDTQYF. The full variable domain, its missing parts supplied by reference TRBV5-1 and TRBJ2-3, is KAGVTQTPRYLIKTRGQQVTLSCSPISGHRSVSWYQQTPGQGLQFLFEYFSETQRNKGNFPGRFSGRQFSNSRSEMNVSTLELGDSALYLCASSRSGGSTDTQYFGPGTRLTVL.

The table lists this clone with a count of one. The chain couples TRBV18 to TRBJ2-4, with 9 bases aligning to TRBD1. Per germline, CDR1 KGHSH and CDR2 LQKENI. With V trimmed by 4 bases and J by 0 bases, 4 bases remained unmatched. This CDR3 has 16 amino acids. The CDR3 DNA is TGTGCCAGCTCACGGGACAGGGCTCTAGCCAAAAACATTCAGTACTTC. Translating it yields CASSRDRALAKNIQYF.

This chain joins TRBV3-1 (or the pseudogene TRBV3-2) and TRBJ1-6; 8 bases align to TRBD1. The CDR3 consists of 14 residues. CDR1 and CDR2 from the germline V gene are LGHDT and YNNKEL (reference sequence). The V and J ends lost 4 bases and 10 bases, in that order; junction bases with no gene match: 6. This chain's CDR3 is CASSLGQGGSPLHF. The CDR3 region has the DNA TGTGCCAGCAGCCTTGGACAGGGAGGGTCACCCCTCCACTTT.

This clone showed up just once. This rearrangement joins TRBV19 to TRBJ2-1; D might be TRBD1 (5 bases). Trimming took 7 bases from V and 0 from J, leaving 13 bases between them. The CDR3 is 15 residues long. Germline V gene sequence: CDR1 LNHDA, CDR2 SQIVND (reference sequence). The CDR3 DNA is TGTGCCAGTAAGGCGGACACTCGCTCCTACAATGAGCAGTTCTTC. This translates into CASKADTRSYNEQFF.

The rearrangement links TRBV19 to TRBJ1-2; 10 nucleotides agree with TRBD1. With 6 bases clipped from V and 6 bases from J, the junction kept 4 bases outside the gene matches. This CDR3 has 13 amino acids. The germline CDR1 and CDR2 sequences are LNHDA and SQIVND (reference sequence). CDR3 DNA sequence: TGTGCCAGTAGGCGGGACAGGGGACATGGCTACACCTTC. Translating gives CASRRDRGHGYTF. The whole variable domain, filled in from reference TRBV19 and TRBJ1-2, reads DGGITQSPKYLFRKEGQNVTLSCEQNLNHDAMYWYRQDPGQGLRLIYYSQIVNDFQKGDIAEGYSVSREKKESFPLTVTSAQKNPTAFYLCASRRDRGHGYTFGSGTRLTVV.

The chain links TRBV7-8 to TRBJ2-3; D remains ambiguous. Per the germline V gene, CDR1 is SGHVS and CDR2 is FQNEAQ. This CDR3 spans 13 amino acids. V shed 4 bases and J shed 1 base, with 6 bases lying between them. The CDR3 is CASSSRGTDTQYF. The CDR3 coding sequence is TGTGCCAGCAGCTCCCGGGGCACAGATACGCAGTATTTT.

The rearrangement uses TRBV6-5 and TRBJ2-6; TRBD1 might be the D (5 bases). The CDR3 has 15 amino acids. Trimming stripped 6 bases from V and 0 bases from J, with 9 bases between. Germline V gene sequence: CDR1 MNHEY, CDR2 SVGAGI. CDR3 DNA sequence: TGTGCCAGCAGGTCAGGGTTCTCTGGGGCCAACGTCCTGACTTTC. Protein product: CASRSGFSGANVLTF.

The CDR3 sequence: CANPTRGQGRTDTQYF. The CDR3 nucleotides are TGTGCCAACCCGACGCGGGGACAGGGGAGGACAGATACGCAGTATTTT. The rearrangement links TRBV21-1 to TRBJ2-3; TRBD1 reflects the table's D call only, with no check against the DNA. TRBV21-1 is reported as a pseudogene. The length of the CDR3 is 16 residues.

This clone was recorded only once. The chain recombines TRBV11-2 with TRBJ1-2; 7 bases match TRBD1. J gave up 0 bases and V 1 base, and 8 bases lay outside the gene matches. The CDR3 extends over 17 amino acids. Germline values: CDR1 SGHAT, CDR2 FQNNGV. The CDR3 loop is CASSLGQGGLSNYGYTF. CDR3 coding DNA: TGTGCCAGCAGCTTAGGACAGGGAGGTCTATCTAACTATGGCTACACCTTC.

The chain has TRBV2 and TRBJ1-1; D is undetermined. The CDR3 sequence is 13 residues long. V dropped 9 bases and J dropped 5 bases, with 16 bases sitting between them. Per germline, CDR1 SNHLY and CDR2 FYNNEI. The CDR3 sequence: CARDGDLRTEAFF. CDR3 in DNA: TGTGCCAGGGACGGGGATTTGAGGACTGAAGCTTTCTTT.

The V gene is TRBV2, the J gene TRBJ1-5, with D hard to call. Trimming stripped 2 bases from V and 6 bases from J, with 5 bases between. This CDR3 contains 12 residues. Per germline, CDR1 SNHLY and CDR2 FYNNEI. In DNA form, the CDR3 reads TGTGCCAGCAGTGAATACAGTCAGCCCCAGCATTTT. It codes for CASSEYSQPQHF.

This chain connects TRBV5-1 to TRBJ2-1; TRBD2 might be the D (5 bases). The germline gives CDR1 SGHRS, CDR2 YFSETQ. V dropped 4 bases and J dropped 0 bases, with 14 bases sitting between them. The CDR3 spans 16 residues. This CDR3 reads CASSPRTPSSYNEQFF. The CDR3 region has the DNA TGCGCCAGCAGCCCCCGGACTCCCAGCTCCTACAATGAGCAGTTCTTC.

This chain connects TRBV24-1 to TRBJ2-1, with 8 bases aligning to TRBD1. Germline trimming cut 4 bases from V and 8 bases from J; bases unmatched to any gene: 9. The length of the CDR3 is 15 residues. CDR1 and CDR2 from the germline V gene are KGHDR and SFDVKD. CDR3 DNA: TGTGCCACCAGTGACCCGACAGGGGCCGCGGATGAGCAGTTCTTC. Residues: CATSDPTGAADEQFF.

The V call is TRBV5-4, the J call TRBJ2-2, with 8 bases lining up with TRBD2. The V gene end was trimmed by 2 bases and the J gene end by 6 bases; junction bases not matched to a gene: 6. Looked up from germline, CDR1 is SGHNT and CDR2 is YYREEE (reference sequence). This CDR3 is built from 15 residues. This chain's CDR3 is CASSFSGGGPGELFF. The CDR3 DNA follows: TGTGCCAGCAGCTTCAGCGGGGGAGGACCCGGGGAGCTGTTTTTT.